A single sample is the source of the 31 T cell receptor beta chains below, sequenced in a study of T cell clusters in autoimmune cytopenias. One tube held mixed TRB-A and TRB-B primer pools for touch-down PCR. From the multiplex PCR reads, TCRdb lists one entry per CDR3 protein and no DNA. The data include 6,000 to 8,000 distinct CDR3 sequences; the top ten clones carry just under 8.5%. TRB was amplified from roughly 270 ng of peripheral blood genomic DNA per sample. The same specimen was also included in a second study, on T cell repertoires in aging, cancer and after chemotherapy.

The sequencing sample was made of peripheral blood. All receptors derive from a human donor in good health.

This clonotype registers medium-sized (0.01 to 0.1%) by frequency. The rearrangement joins TRBV7-9 to TRBJ2-5; there is no DNA to check the TCRdb D call of TRBD1. The germline gives CDR1 SEHNR, CDR2 FQNEAQ (reference sequence). The CDR3 extends over 13 amino acids. The CDR3 protein is CASSPPEQETQYF. Supplemented by reference TRBV7-9 and TRBJ2-5, the full variable domain reads DTGVSQNPRHKITKRGQNVTFRCDPISEHNRLYWYRQTLGQGPEFLTYFQNEAQLEKSRLLSDRFSAERPKGSFSTLEIQRTEQGDSAMYLCASSPPEQETQYFGPGTRLLVL.

V is TRBV5-1 and J is TRBJ2-1. CDR1 SGHRS and CDR2 YFSETQ come from the germline V gene. The CDR3 runs to 16 residues. The CDR3 sequence is CASSLSGDISYNEQFF.

The genes are TRBV6-1 and TRBJ1-2. The V gene's germline CDR1 is MNHNS and CDR2 SASEGT. This CDR3 has 14 amino acids. The CDR3 is CASSGGGVGYGYTF.

The rearrangement links TRBV6-6 to TRBJ1-5; TCRdb picks TRBD1, but there is no DNA to check that call. There are 13 residues in the CDR3. Germline loops: CDR1 MNHNY, CDR2 SVGAGI (reference sequence). CDR3 protein: CASRSPGGQPQHF.

The chain recombines TRBV11-3 with TRBJ2-3. The germline gives CDR1 SGHNT, CDR2 YENEEA. CDR3 length equals 14 residues. CDR3 amino acids: CASSPISPTDTQYF. Full variable domain (missing parts from reference TRBV11-3 and TRBJ2-3): EAGVVQSPRYKIIEKKQPVAFWCNPISGHNTLYWYLQNLGQGPELLIRYENEEAVDDSQLPKDRFSAERLKGVDSTLKIQPAELGDSAVYLCASSPISPTDTQYFGPGTRLTVL.

This clonotype is called medium-sized based on its frequency. The gene calls are TRBV11-3 and TRBJ1-2; TCRdb reports TRBD1, a call that lacks DNA to check it against. The germline V gene encodes CDR1 SGHNT and CDR2 YENEEA. The CDR3 length is 13 residues. CDR3: CASSFPGLYGYTF.

This clonotype ranks as large in terms of frequency. J is TRBJ2-3 and V is TRBV29-1; TCRdb designates TRBD1, a call that cannot be tested without DNA. This CDR3 region has 12 residues. Germline loops: CDR1 SQVTM, CDR2 ANQGSEA. The CDR3 spells CSVGGAADTQYF.

This chain uses TRBV6-5 with TRBJ1-3. Germline loops: CDR1 MNHEY, CDR2 SVGAGI. The CDR3 is 13 amino acids. The CDR3 spells CASKDSSGNTIYF.

The rearrangement joins TRBV18 to TRBJ1-2; lacking DNA, the TRBD1 call made by TCRdb goes unchecked. Looked up from germline, CDR1 is KGHSH and CDR2 is LQKENI. CDR3 length: 15 amino acids. CDR3 region: CASSLTTGTNYGYTF.

The CDR3 loop is CASSLSSGLAKDEQFF. The V gene is TRBV5-6, the J gene TRBJ2-1; TCRdb picks TRBD2, but there is no DNA to check that call. This CDR3 region has 16 residues. CDR1 is SGHDT and CDR2 is YYEEEE in the germline V gene.

This chain links TRBV18 with TRBJ1-1. This CDR3 region has 12 residues. Germline CDR1 and CDR2: KGHSH and LQKENI. The CDR3 loop is CASSQLGIEAFF.

V and J are TRBV6-4 and TRBJ1-2; the TRBD1 assignment by TCRdb is unverifiable without DNA. Germline CDR1 is MRHNA and CDR2 is SNTAGT. The CDR3 loop spans 13 amino acids. The CDR3 reads CASSEVTGSGYTF.

The chain is built from TRBV13 and TRBJ1-1; with no DNA, the TCRdb D assignment of TRBD1 cannot be verified. Germline V gene sequence: CDR1 PRHDT, CDR2 FYEKMQ (reference sequence). This CDR3 has 15 amino acids. Here the CDR3 reads CASSDRQVWGTEAFF.

The chain recombines TRBV5-6 with TRBJ1-2. Germline V gene lookup returns CDR1 SGHDT and CDR2 YYEEEE. The CDR3 is 14 amino acids. Here the CDR3 reads CASSSGREVYGYTF.

This clonotype ranks as medium-sized in terms of frequency. The genes are TRBV30 and TRBJ1-5; absent DNA, TCRdb's TRBD1 call cannot be checked. Germline CDR1 and CDR2: GTSNPN and SVGIG (reference sequence). CDR3 length: 15 residues. The CDR3 is CAWNPGTAGNQPQHF. Full variable domain (remainder filled in from reference TRBV30 and TRBJ1-5): SQTIHQWPATLVQPVGSPLSLECTVEGTSNPNLYWYRQAAGRGLQLLFYSVGIGQISSEVPQNLSASRPQDRQFILSSKKLLLSDSGFYLCAWNPGTAGNQPQHFGDGTRLSIL.

The gene calls are TRBV19 and TRBJ2-7; TCRdb's D call, TRBD2, is unchecked because there is no DNA. CDR3 length: 17 residues. Germline loops: CDR1 LNHDA, CDR2 SQIVND (reference sequence). The CDR3 sequence: CASSAPGLAGGRNEQYF.

The chain combines TRBV6-6 with TRBJ1-2; the D call of TRBD1 rests on TCRdb alone, since no DNA is present to check it. There are 15 residues in the CDR3. CDR1 MNHNY and CDR2 SVGAGI come from the germline V gene (reference sequence). The CDR3 spells CASSYGTGAVSSYTF.

V usage is TRBV5-1 and J usage is TRBJ1-5; the D gene TCRdb calls, TRBD1, cannot be checked with no DNA. Germline lookup yields CDR1 SGHRS and CDR2 YFSETQ. CDR3 length equals 15 residues. CDR3 residues: CASSLGTGSNQPQHF.

The genes are TRBV6-1 and TRBJ1-2; lacking DNA, the TRBD1 call made by TCRdb goes unchecked. The CDR3 spans 14 residues. Germline CDR1 is MNHNS and CDR2 is SASEGT. This chain's CDR3 is CASSGVTGPYGYTF.

V is TRBV27 and J is TRBJ2-7; checking the TCRdb D call of TRBD1 is not possible without DNA. Germline V lookup: CDR1 MNHEY, CDR2 SMNVEV (reference sequence). This CDR3 has 15 amino acids. CDR3 in amino acids: CASSLPGTGRYEQYF.

The rearrangement joins TRBV5-1 to TRBJ2-7; TCRdb's assignment of TRBD1 cannot be checked, as there is no DNA. Germline V lookup: CDR1 SGHRS, CDR2 YFSETQ. This CDR3 comprises 16 residues. CDR3 residues: CASSAGTPQPFYEQYF.

This clonotype ranks as medium-sized in terms of frequency. The rearrangement uses TRBV29-1 and TRBJ1-2; the TCRdb call, TRBD1, lacks DNA for checking. The germline gives CDR1 SQVTM, CDR2 ANQGSEA. This CDR3 has 12 residues. CDR3 sequence reads: CSAQGYLSGYTF.

This chain uses TRBV4-2 with TRBJ1-1. The V gene's germline CDR1 is LGHNA and CDR2 YNFKEQ. This CDR3 is 14 amino acids long. The CDR3 is CASSHPDGNTEAFF.

The chain couples TRBV6-5 to TRBJ1-1. Germline-derived CDR1 and CDR2 are MNHEY and SVGAGI. The CDR3 extends over 13 amino acids. CDR3 sequence: CASSYSTDREAFF.

The chain uses TRBV6-2 or TRBV6-3 and TRBJ2-1; with no DNA, the TCRdb D assignment of TRBD2 cannot be verified. Germline CDR1 MNHEY, CDR2 SVGEGT. This CDR3 is built from 18 residues. The CDR3 spells CASSYELAGGQSFNEQFF.

The chain is built from TRBV6-5 and TRBJ1-5; TCRdb gives TRBD1 as the D gene, but with no DNA this cannot be confirmed. CDR1 and CDR2 from the germline V gene are MNHEY and SVGAGI. The CDR3 length is 14 residues. CDR3 in amino acids: CASSPDISNQPQHF.

The chain employs TRBV11-3 and TRBJ1-1; no DNA is available, so the TRBD1 call from TCRdb remains unchecked. The CDR3 is 14 residues long. The germline V gene has CDR1 SGHNT and CDR2 YENEEA. The CDR3 sequence is CASSSGQKNTEAFF.

This chain uses TRBV10-3 with TRBJ2-3; TCRdb outputs TRBD2, but without DNA this stays unchecked. The germline CDR1 and CDR2 sequences are ENHRY and SYGVKD. There are 17 residues in the CDR3. CDR3 region: CAISEPGTSGGADTQYF.

Considering frequency, this clonotype is medium-sized. The gene calls are TRBV19 and TRBJ2-6; the D call of TRBD1 rests on TCRdb alone, since no DNA is present to check it. CDR3 length: 20 residues. Per germline, CDR1 LNHDA and CDR2 SQIVND (reference sequence). CDR3 amino acids: CASRQGLGDRGGSGANVLTF.

This chain links TRBV10-3 with TRBJ1-4; TCRdb names TRBD1, which stays unverified in the absence of DNA. From germline, CDR1 is ENHRY and CDR2 SYGVKD. This CDR3 has 18 residues. CDR3 loop: CAISDRPVRPGTNEKLFF.

This clonotype is called medium-sized (0.01 to 0.1%) based on its frequency. The V and J genes are TRBV5-6 and TRBJ2-1; TCRdb outputs TRBD2, but without DNA this stays unchecked. This CDR3 is 14 amino acids long. Germline CDR1 and CDR2: SGHDT and YYEEEE. The CDR3 here is CASSLSGQPNEQFF.